The 10 T cell receptor beta chains listed next were all sequenced from one sample in a study of T cell changes during pregnancy in multiple sclerosis. Sequencing used immunoSEQ multiplex PCR; TCRdb keeps in-frame clones, though not all of them. Among some 85,000 clones listed, just under 95% were seen once. The sample here was peripheral blood, taken in the second trimester of pregnancy. All receptors come from a female donor in good health, enrolled as a control in a pregnancy study.

The rearrangement joins TRBV2 to TRBJ2-7; D is undetermined. Per germline, CDR1 SNHLY and CDR2 FYNNEI. V gave up 7 bases and J gave up 2 bases, with 9 bases separating them. CDR3 length: 12 amino acids. The chain's CDR3 is CASTQVTYEQYF. Here the CDR3 DNA reads TGTGCCAGCACTCAGGTTACCTACGAGCAGTACTTC.

This clone was seen once. The genes are TRBV30 and TRBJ1-1; tentative D call: TRBD1 (5 bases). Trimming removed 3 bases at V and 0 bases at J, with 23 bases between. The CDR3 has 18 residues. Per germline, CDR1 GTSNPN and CDR2 SVGIG (reference sequence). In DNA form, the CDR3 reads TGTGCCTGGAGGCGCGACAGAATCTTGGGCAACCTGAACACTGAAGCTTTCTTT. Its protein product is CAWRRDRILGNLNTEAFF.

V and J are TRBV27 and TRBJ2-1, with TRBD1 matching over 7 bases. The CDR3 is 11 amino acids. Germline V gene sequence: CDR1 MNHEY, CDR2 SMNVEV (reference sequence). With V trimmed by 6 bases and J by 9 bases, 2 bases remained unmatched. CDR3 sequence (DNA): TGTGCCAGCAGCACAGGGGCTGAGCAGTTCTTC. It translates to CASSTGAEQFF.

This clone was recorded a few times. This chain links TRBV7-2 with TRBJ1-6; 12 bases map to TRBD1. The J segment lost 10 bases and the V segment lost 2 bases, leaving 3 bases of the junction unmatched. The CDR3 is 15 residues long. CDR1 and CDR2 (germline): SGHTA, FQGNSA. The CDR3 DNA is TGTGCCAGCAGCTTACGGGACAGGGGGCGATCACCCCTCCACTTT. This sequence encodes CASSLRDRGRSPLHF.

V usage is TRBV4-3 and J usage is TRBJ2-7, with TRBD2 as a possible D gene (5 bases). V was cut by 1 base and J by 0 bases, with 22 bases left in between. From germline, CDR1 is LGHNA and CDR2 YSLEER. This CDR3 is 19 amino acids long. The DNA for the CDR3 is TGCGCCAGCAGCCAAGTCGTGAAGGACTGCCGCATCCTCTCCTACGAGCAGTACTTC. It is translated as CASSQVVKDCRILSYEQYF.

The chain links TRBV7-8 to TRBJ2-1, with D tentatively TRBD1 (6 bases). Germline V CDR1 and CDR2: SGHVS, FQNEAQ. The CDR3 length is 15 residues. Trimming removed 7 bases at V and 4 bases at J, with 17 bases between. The CDR3 DNA sequence: TGTGCCAGCACTCTAATACAGGGAACTTACAATGAGCAGTTCTTC. Encoded protein: CASTLIQGTYNEQFF. Supplemented by reference TRBV7-8 and TRBJ2-1, the full variable domain reads GAGVSQSPRYKVAKRGQDVALRCDPISGHVSLFWYQQALGQGPEFLTYFQNEAQLDKSGLPSDRFFAERPEGSVSTLKIQRTQQEDSAVYLCASTLIQGTYNEQFFGPGTRLTVL.

The chain has TRBV4-1 and TRBJ1-3; D is unclear. The CDR3 sequence is 14 residues long. V lost 6 bases to trimming and J lost 10 bases, with 19 bases between them. Germline CDR1 MGHRA, CDR2 YSYEKL. CDR3 loop: CASRRATNEGTIYF. The CDR3 nucleotides are TGCGCCAGCAGACGAGCTACCAACGAGGGAACCATATATTTT.

This chain uses TRBV7-2 with TRBJ1-1; TRBD1 matches at 8 bases. This CDR3 contains 18 residues. With V trimmed by 2 bases and J by 3 bases, 14 bases remained unmatched. From germline, CDR1 is SGHTA and CDR2 FQGNSA. This CDR3 reads CASSLRLGTGGMDTEAFF. The CDR3 bases are TGTGCCAGCAGCTTAAGGCTTGGAACAGGGGGGATGGACACTGAAGCTTTCTTT. The full variable domain, its missing parts supplied by reference TRBV7-2 and TRBJ1-1, is GAGVSQSPSNKVTEKGKDVELRCDPISGHTALYWYRQSLGQGLEFLIYFQGNSAPDKSGLPSDRFSAERTGGSVSTLTIQRTQQEDSAVYLCASSLRLGTGGMDTEAFFGQGTRLTVV.

For the CDR3, the DNA is TGTGCCAGCAGCGTAGACGGCAGCTTCAGAGGAGGCTACACCTTC. Encoded protein: CASSVDGSFRGGYTF. The chain carries TRBV9 and TRBJ1-2, with D uncertain. Germline-derived CDR1 and CDR2 are SGDLS and YYNGEE. This CDR3 is built from 15 residues. Between the trimmed V and J ends, which lost 0 bases and 8 bases, there was a span of 17 bases.

J is TRBJ2-2 and V is TRBV9; D gene uncertain. Trimming took off 0 bases at V and 2 bases at J, with 5 bases between the two ends. The germline gives CDR1 SGDLS, CDR2 YYNGEE. CDR3 length equals 14 residues. CDR3 in amino acids: CASSVAHNTGELFF. The DNA of the CDR3 is TGTGCCAGCAGCGTAGCACATAACACCGGGGAGCTGTTTTTT. Full variable domain (remainder filled in from reference TRBV9 and TRBJ2-2): DSGVTQTPKHLITATGQRVTLRCSPRSGDLSVYWYQQSLDQGLQFLIQYYNGEERAKGNILERFSAQQFPDLHSELNLSSLELGDSALYFCASSVAHNTGELFFGEGSRLTVL.